Below, 17 T cell receptor delta chains from the same sample are listed, as sequenced in a study of DNA immune sequencing with unique molecular identifiers. Genomic DNA underwent 32-plex PCR targeting all 8 TRDV and 4 TRDJ genes. In around 3 barcoding PCR cycles, molecules received a 12-nucleotide UMI, then adapter PCR followed. TCRdb ran CATT on the multiplex PCR reads. The sample comprises 4,800 or so delta-chain clones, roughly 10% of which are singletons, and roughly 53% rests with the top ten. Material for sequencing was gamma-delta T cells enriched from blood buffy coat, or unenriched PBMCs (not recorded which). These TCRs come from a human donor in good health.

Turning to this clone: The protein that TCRdb holds for this DNA derives from a much larger clone and differs from the translated DNA at residue 12, which likely indicates a read error; the protein shown here is translated from the DNA. The same CDR3 arises from other DNA sequences in this sample as well. The J gene is TRDJ3, the V gene TRDV2; TRDD3 might be the D (5 bases). The CDR3 runs 19 residues. Germline CDR1 is GEAIGNYY and CDR2 is EKD. For the CDR3, the DNA is TGTGCCTGTGACACGGGGGGGCTACGGAGCTCCCGGGACACCCGACAGATGTTTTTC. Its translation: CACDTGGLRSSRDTRQMFF.

Comment on this clone: This DNA's translation and the protein TCRdb lists, from a much larger clone, do not match at residue 13, likely due to a read error; the protein shown is translated from the DNA. The gene calls are TRDV2 and TRDJ1, with TRDD3 identical over 13 bases. J gave up 3 bases and V 4 bases, and 13 bases lay outside the gene matches. The CDR3 sequence is 18 residues long. Germline CDR1 reads GEAIGNYY; CDR2 reads EKD. The CDR3, as DNA: TGTGCCTGTGATCCAGTACTGGGGGATACGCTAAACGCCGATAAACTCATCTTT. This codes for CACDPVLGDTLNADKLIF.

The rearrangement links TRDV1 to TRDJ1; 10 nucleotides line up with TRDD3. The J gene was not available in TCRdb and was assigned here by matching the DNA to germline segments. Germline CDR1 TSWWSYY, CDR2 QGS. Losses at the gene ends were 1 base for V and 1 base for J; bases not matched to a gene: 21. The CDR3 sequence is 22 residues long. The CDR3 bases are TGTGCTCTTGGGGAACCATCACCTTCCTCCACTGGGGGATCGCTCTCCACCGATAAACTCATCTTT. Translation gives CALGEPSPSSTGGSLSTDKLIF.

Remarks on this clone: The TCRdb protein comes from a much larger clone and disagrees with this DNA's translation at residue 6, likely due to a read error; the protein given here is derived from the DNA. The chain recombines TRDV2 with TRDJ1; 8 bases match TRDD3. Germline-derived CDR1 and CDR2 are GEAIGNYY and EKD. V lost 3 bases, J lost 1 base, and 12 bases stayed unmatched. The CDR3 runs to 17 residues. This CDR3 is CACDSPPYGDTTDKLIF. The CDR3 DNA reads TGTGCCTGTGACTCACCTCCCTACGGGGATACCACCGATAAACTCATCTTT.

With respect to this clone: This likely came from a read error, as a far larger clone is one base away. The same CDR3 also results from other DNA sequences found in this sample. This sequence joins TRDV2 and TRDJ1, with D hard to call. Per germline, CDR1 GEAIGNYY and CDR2 EKD. The CDR3 has 16 residues. V was cut by 3 bases and J by 0 bases, with 16 bases left in between. In DNA form, the CDR3 reads TGTGCCTGTGACCCGTCAGATCGGAAGTACACCGATAAACTCATCTTT. It codes for CACDPSDRKYTDKLIF.

Comments on this clone: This likely traces to a read error, being one base from a far larger clone. Distinct nucleotide sequences in the sample also encode this CDR3. V is TRDV2 and J is TRDJ1; no reliable D call. CDR1 is GEAIGNYY, CDR2 EKD, per germline. This CDR3 has 15 amino acids. The germline V and J ends were trimmed by 0 bases and 3 bases, with 13 bases remaining between them. The CDR3 spells CACDTVASNPDKLIF. The CDR3 coding sequence is TGTGCCTGTGACACCGTAGCTTCGAACCCCGATAAACTCATCTTT.

This clone was counted only a few times. The V gene is TRDV2, the J gene TRDJ1, with 12 bases identical to TRDD3. The CDR3 extends over 17 amino acids. Germline CDR1 and CDR2: GEAIGNYY and EKD. Unmatched junction bases numbered 8, after V lost 2 bases and J lost 2 bases. CDR3 DNA sequence: TGTGCCTGTGACAAGCTGGGGGATACGCAAATGACCGATAAACTCATCTTT. It codes for CACDKLGDTQMTDKLIF.

This clone is classed as medium-sized. The chain employs TRDV2 and TRDJ1; D is possibly TRDD3 (6 bases). V lost 3 bases to trimming and J lost 0 bases, with 16 bases between them. Germline loops: CDR1 GEAIGNYY, CDR2 EKD. This CDR3 spans 16 amino acids. The CDR3 nucleotides are TGTGCCTGTGACGAGTCATGGGGGGAGTACACCGATAAACTCATCTTT. As protein: CACDESWGEYTDKLIF.

Relative to its sample, this clone is large. This sample includes further DNA sequences coding for the same CDR3. V is TRDV2 and J is TRDJ1; 13 bases fit TRDD3. The CDR3 consists of 18 residues. The V and J ends lost 1 base and 0 bases, in that order; junction bases with no gene match: 7. Germline lookup yields CDR1 GEAIGNYY and CDR2 EKD. The CDR3 bases are TGTGCCTGTGACACGTTACTGGGGGATACGCGAGACACCGATAAACTCATCTTT. Translated, it gives CACDTLLGDTRDTDKLIF.

The gene calls are TRDV1 and TRDJ1; 7 bases fit TRDD3. No J gene was available from TCRdb, and it was assigned here by a germline match of the DNA. The CDR3 is 22 residues long. The trim removed 0 bases at V and 2 bases at J, leaving 24 bases unmatched. Germline CDR1 is TSWWSYY and CDR2 is QGS. The CDR3 sequence: CALGELGVENVVLGSGTDKLIF. CDR3 DNA sequence: TGTGCTCTTGGGGAACTCGGAGTAGAAAACGTTGTACTGGGGAGCGGAACCGATAAACTCATCTTT.

This clone was observed a handful of times. With a far larger clone one base away, a read error is the likely cause. Other DNA sequences from this sample encode an identical CDR3 as well. J is TRDJ1 and V is TRDV2; 13 bases map to TRDD3. This CDR3 region has 20 residues. V shed 1 base and J 0 bases; nucleotides not matched to a gene: 13. Germline assignment: CDR1 GEAIGNYY and CDR2 EKD. CDR3 nucleotide sequence: TGTGCCTGTGACACTGTCGCTACTGGGGGATACGGAGGGTACACCGATAAACTCATCTTT. Protein: CACDTVATGGYGGYTDKLIF.

For this clone: This DNA translates differently at residue 5 from the TCRdb protein, which is that of a much larger clone; a read error is likely, and the protein shown is the DNA's own translation. The gene calls are TRDV2 and TRDJ3; 9 nucleotides line up with TRDD3. V shed 4 bases, J shed 0 bases, and the junction held 12 bases outside the gene matches. This CDR3 is built from 20 residues. Looked up from germline, CDR1 is GEAIGNYY and CDR2 is EKD. In DNA form, the CDR3 reads TGTGCCTGTGATACCATTGTACTGGGGGAAAGCTCCTGGGACACCCGACAGATGTTTTTC. This gives the protein CACDTIVLGESSWDTRQMFF.

As for this clone: The TCRdb protein comes from a much larger clone and disagrees with this DNA's translation at residue 13, likely due to a read error; the protein given here is derived from the DNA. V and J are TRDV2 and TRDJ1, with 7 bases aligning to TRDD3. The CDR3 sequence is 17 residues long. Germline lookup yields CDR1 GEAIGNYY and CDR2 EKD. V was clipped by 0 bases and J by 6 bases; unmatched bases: 15. CDR3 bases: TGTGCCTGTGACACCGTGGGGGAGAAGCCCGGGACCAATAAACTCATCTTT. Protein product: CACDTVGEKPGTNKLIF.

This clone was counted ten times or more. The protein given by TCRdb reflects a much larger clone and differs at residue 9 from this DNA's translation, likely from a read error; the protein shown is the DNA's translation. The CDR3 spells CACAQLGDWDDKLIF. Written as DNA, the CDR3 is TGTGCCTGTGCCCAACTGGGGGATTGGGACGATAAACTCATCTTT. This chain connects TRDV2 to TRDJ1, with TRDD3 identical over 10 bases. The V segment lost 5 bases and the J segment 4 bases; nucleotides outside the gene matches: 9. The CDR3 is made up of 15 amino acids. Germline lookup yields CDR1 GEAIGNYY and CDR2 EKD.

This clone was counted between two and nine times. A read error may be the cause here, since a much bigger clone is one base away. Other DNA sequences in the same sample also yield this CDR3. This chain uses TRDV2 with TRDJ2, with D unresolved. CDR3 length: 17 residues. Germline V gives CDR1 GEAIGNYY, CDR2 EKD. This CDR3 reads CACDTVGTLTTIAQLFF. The DNA for the CDR3 is TGTGCTTGTGACACGGTTGGGACCCTCACAACGATAGCACAACTCTTCTTT.

In the case of this clone: This probably arose from a read error, given a far larger clone one base away. Additional DNA sequences in this sample encode the identical CDR3. The V gene is TRDV2, the J gene TRDJ1, with TRDD3 matching over 13 bases. The germline gives CDR1 GEAIGNYY, CDR2 EKD. The length of the CDR3 is 20 residues. The CDR3 region has the DNA TGTGCCTGCGACACGTTGGGTACTGGGGGATACGCGAGGTCAACCGATAAACTCATCTTT. Translating gives CACDTLGTGGYARSTDKLIF.

This clone has just a few counts. The TCRdb record carries a much larger clone's protein, which differs from this DNA's translation at residue 8; a read error is the likely cause, and the protein listed here is the DNA translation. J is TRDJ1 and V is TRDV2; D not resolved. The CDR3 extends over 14 amino acids. Germline-derived CDR1 and CDR2 are GEAIGNYY and EKD. Trimming shortened V by 3 bases and J by 0 bases, and 10 bases separated the two germline ends. The CDR3 coding sequence is TGTGCCTGTGACGACCTTACAGACACCGATAAACTCATCTTT. It is translated as CACDDLTDTDKLIF.